What follows is one T cell receptor (beta chain) and its context. The entry originates in a study of blood T cell repertoires in COVID-19. Study information: There were acute and convalescent COVID-19 samples, and they came from the United States, Italy and Spain. T cells, B-cell-depleted T cells, or PBMCs provided the cDNA or gDNA that served as material.

In the study's own analysis: Amplified reference gene primers provided the basis for estimating nucleated cell counts. Some clones are missing from TCRdb's copy, which holds only in-frame ones; the method was immunoSEQ multiplex PCR. The DNA gave D and trimming, while V, J and clone size come from that table. Of about 55,000 clones detected, 75% to 95% appear once; the ten largest clones hold 15% to 20%. V was clipped by 3 bases and J by 3 bases, with 13 bases between them. This CDR3 spans 14 amino acids. Germline CDR1 and CDR2: SGHKS and YYEKEE (reference sequence). The sample comprised peripheral blood. The clonotype comes from a man older than 75 with acute or convalescent COVID-19. The V call is TRBV5-5, the J call TRBJ2-7; D is undetermined. The CDR3 spells CASSYLGGNYEQYF. CDR3 sequence (DNA): TGTGCCAGCAGCTACCTCGGCGGTAACTACGAGCAGTACTTC.